This T cell receptor beta chain derives from a study of T cell changes during pregnancy in multiple sclerosis. V lost 4 bases and J lost 7; bases outside the gene matches: 7. The CDR3 is made up of 13 amino acids. CDR1 is MDHEN, CDR2 SYDVKM, per germline. The repertoire was sequenced with immunoSEQ multiplex PCR; TCRdb's copy has only in-frame clones and lacks some. The sample has 65,000 to 80,000 clones, around 90% seen once; the top ten hold roughly 0.21%. The chain carries TRBV28 and TRBJ2-7; 7 bases are shared with TRBD1. The starting material was CD4+ T cells from peripheral blood mononuclear cells, obtained before pregnancy. This TCR came from a female donor with multiple sclerosis, enrolled in a pregnancy study. The CDR3 DNA follows: TGTGCCAGCAGTTCGACCGACAGGGCAGAGCAGTACTTC. It translates to CASSSTDRAEQYF.